This record concerns one T cell receptor (beta chain) sequence. Its cognate antigen has yet to be identified. The record has no base qualities; no much larger clone is one base away. From V the trimming removes 6 bases and from J it removes 6 bases, while the gene matches leave 11 bases of the junction unaccounted for. Looking up the germline V gene yields CDR1 SQVTM and CDR2 ANQGSEA. Reading from cysteine to phenylalanine, the CDR3 counts 14 amino acids. Here the CDR3 DNA is all that survives: 42 bases in frame from base 1. This sample is drawn from a study of blood T cells in healthy people across ages (dated by TCRdb to 2014 to 2015). Some background on the complete study: In model experiments, template switching captured about one uniquely barcoded TCR beta cDNA molecule for every two T cells. Two additional independent replicas of 1 million unique cDNA reads from the same blood draw were analyzed for two donors (one aged 18 to 30 and one aged 80 or older). To track age-related changes in TCR beta repertoire diversity, the study relied on deep sequencing normalized with unique cDNA molecular identifiers. Donors were grouped into four age groups: young (average 16 years), middle-aged (roughly 37), aged (about 60) and long-lived (approximately 81). To avoid experimental bias, donors of different ages were distributed randomly across sequencing lanes.

The 39 donors, aged about 6 to 95 years, were systemically healthy Caucasian individuals from Russia. About 10 milliliters of peripheral blood were collected from each donor into EDTA-treated Vacutainer tubes. Ficoll-Paque density-gradient centrifugation was used to isolate PBMCs, with at least 6.5 million per sample. Trizol reagent was used to extract total RNA from the PBMCs, yielding at least 5 micrograms per sample. For every donor, an aliquot of PBMCs went through flow cytometry to measure the percentages of naive CD45RAhigh/CD27high T cells. Study-wide conclusions, independent of this receptor: Bulk unsorted PBMC profiling prevented conclusive comparison of naive and antigen-experienced compartments. The long-lived group showed more naive CD4+ T cells, fewer expanded clones and increased TCR diversity than the aged group, suggesting age selection. Estimates of total diversity based on one million sequenced T cells were regarded as lower bounds and as underestimates. As age increased, observed TCR beta diversity per million T cells dropped in a roughly linear way, and a significant reduction was already evident by age 40. Because the CMV infection status of the donors was unknown, age-related changes in expanded clonotypes may potentially have been confounded. A strong correlation was found between observed TCR beta diversity and the percentage of naive T cells measured by flow cytometry.

To prepare the library, 5' RACE was applied. Sequenced using an Illumina HiSeq 2500. The second PCR ran for about 6 to 11 cycles and used a J-beta primer mix along with a sample-barcoded 5' primer. Each TCR beta cDNA molecule received a unique molecular identifier from a template-switch 5' adaptor carrying 12 random nucleotides. At least 3 million CDR3-containing paired-end reads were obtained from each sample. First-strand cDNA synthesis was performed from all RNA using the Mint cDNA synthesis kit, with priming by a TRBC-specific oligonucleotide. After uracil-DNA glycosylase treatment, a first 18-cycle PCR used universal primers M1SS and BC2_uni_R on all cDNA. Per the original workflow: For normalization, 1 million high-quality reads, each with a distinct molecular identifier, were randomly selected from each sample. Instead of being binned into consensus sequences, reads with shared molecular identifiers were discarded. CDR3 identification, clonotype clustering and error correction used MiTCR with a Q25 quality threshold and the strictest error-elimination algorithm. A nonparametric unseen species model with Euler transformation was used to estimate lower-bound total TCR beta diversity. TCRdb cleaned the public reads at Q25 with fastp, built clones with MiXCR and kept in-frame beta chains. Rows are unified per CDR3 protein, each entry keeping the most common DNA and genes. Clone size and V and J calls follow TCRdb, not the original study. This sample lists about 680,000 distinct CDR3 sequences; approximately 49% were detected once. 30% to 35% of the sample is held by the ten biggest clonotypes.

The chain uses TRBV29-1 and TRBJ2-7; TRBD1 agrees with 10 junctional bases. Sequenced sample: blood. The receptor's source is a woman aged 60 to 75 in good health. At the DNA level, the sequence is TGCAGCGTGATCCCGGGACAGGGGATTTCCGAGCAGTACTTC. This yields the protein CSVIPGQGISEQYF.